This T cell receptor beta chain was retrieved from a study of blood T cell repertoires in COVID-19. CDR1 SEHNR and CDR2 FQNEAQ come from the germline V gene (reference sequence). The V gene lost 3 bases and the J gene lost 6 bases, with 5 bases spanning the gap. This CDR3 is 11 amino acids long. Note on this clone: Additional DNA sequences in this sample encode the identical CDR3.

Per the original data handling: Amplification with reference gene primers provided the estimates of nucleated cell counts. Only in-frame clones appear in the TCRdb table, and some are missing; sequencing was by immunoSEQ multiplex PCR. V and J calls and clone size come straight from that table; D and trimming were deduced from the DNA. The sample includes roughly 280,000 clones, roughly nine tenths of them seen just once. The sequence derives from a man in his forties or fifties with acute or convalescent COVID-19. The V call is TRBV7-9, the J call TRBJ1-1, with D uncertain. Material for sequencing was peripheral blood. Here the CDR3 reads CASSFSAEAFF. The CDR3 nucleotides read TGTGCCAGCAGCTTCTCCGCTGAAGCTTTCTTT.